This T cell receptor beta chain came from a study of CD8+ T cells in alopecia areata. Study outcomes and limitations: Patients showed less clear TCR sequence sharing than mice, possibly partly because of HLA diversity.

Treatment of the sample: oral pan-JAK inhibitor, 5-10 mg twice daily. From alopecia areata patients, lesional scalp punch biopsies and peripheral blood were collected. RNA extraction was followed by reverse transcription into cDNA, which acted as the sequencing template. Assay used: immunoSEQ multiplex PCR; TCRdb lists only in-frame clones, some missing. The data hold over 60,000 clones, with roughly 50% observed a single time. The CDR3 has 13 residues. Trimming left V 7 bases short and J 6 bases short, with 12 bases between. Germline V CDR1 and CDR2: SNHLY, FYNNEI. This clone was detected a few times. The antigen remains unidentified.

The chain links TRBV2 to TRBJ1-4; D perhaps matches TRBD1 (6 bases). The TCR comes from a human donor with alopecia areata. The sample consisted of CD8+ T cells sorted from blood, taken around week 37, from a patient treated with tofacitinib. CDR3 region: CASTTGMDEKLFF. Written as DNA, the CDR3 is TGTGCCAGCACGACAGGCATGGATGAAAAACTGTTTTTT.